This TCR beta chain derives from a study of blood T cell repertoires in COVID-19. The V end was cut by 0 bases, the J end by 3 bases, with 9 bases between. Germline CDR1 and CDR2: LGHNA and YNFKEQ. The CDR3 is 15 amino acids. Participant age was roughly 18 to 90 years, and participants resided in roughly 25 US areas. Per the study methods: Estimation of nucleated cell counts relied on the amplification of reference gene primers. Profiling relied on immunoSEQ multiplex PCR, and the TCRdb table lists in-frame clones only, not all of them. V and J calls and clone size are those listed in that table; D and trimming were worked out from the DNA. The sample carries about 440,000 clones, 87% recorded once.

Specimen: PBMCs or T cells enriched from blood (not recorded which). This chain uses TRBV4-2 with TRBJ1-3; no reliable D call. The source is a woman younger than 30 with acute COVID-19. Here the CDR3 reads CASSQDLGSGNTIYF. Here the CDR3 DNA reads TGTGCCAGCAGCCAAGATCTTGGGAGTGGAAACACCATATATTTT.